This TCR beta chain was retrieved from a study of regulatory T cells in long-lasting Graves disease (dated by TCRdb to 2020 to 2022). Notes on the research overall: Antithyroid drugs had been taken for less than 3 months by newly diagnosed Graves' disease patients. Patients with persistent Graves' disease were compared with patients with newly diagnosed Graves' disease using TCR sequencing and RNA sequencing of peripheral blood. The study took place in China and was registered as a clinical trial. A total of some 35 samples underwent TCR sequencing, from around 13 patients with persistent Graves' disease and 20 or so patients with newly diagnosed Graves' disease. Study-wide conclusions, independent of this receptor: Sequencing and analysis were limited to the TCR beta chain. The small sample size was acknowledged by the authors as a limitation that may reduce accuracy. Persistent Graves' disease patients showed lower TCR Shannon entropy and fewer highly expanded clones than newly diagnosed patients, suggesting clonal expansion. Patients with persistent disease shared more public clonotypes (about 2,900) than newly diagnosed patients did (around 980). Persistent disease showed preferential use of TRBV28, TRBJ1-2 and TRBJ2-5, whereas newly diagnosed disease favored TRBV20-1 and TRBJ2-1. The study examined only peripheral blood because the primary lesion, thyroid tissue, could not be accessed.

Cut back by 0 bases and 5 bases, the V and J ends lie 8 bases apart. The CDR3 goes from the cysteine to the phenylalanine over 13 residues. Only CDR3 DNA remains: 39 bases, in frame from the first base. Sequences LGHDT (CDR1) and YNNKEL (CDR2) are obtained from the germline V gene (reference sequence). This clonotype was seen many times. Its recognized antigen is unknown. Within one base of it there is no much larger clone, and no base qualities were kept. Receptors were amplified or captured by multiplex PCR. The instrument was an Illumina HiSeq 4000. TCR beta libraries were built with iRepertoire HTBI primers and Arm-PCR amplification of CDR3 regions. Before sequencing, the PCR products went through gel purification. The published analysis was carried out like this. Across samples, about 64 TRBV and approximately 15 TRBJ segments were identified and used for gene usage analysis of CDR3 amino acid clonotypes. Filtered high-quality paired reads were merged into contigs using COPE and FqMerger. Contigs were aligned with BLAST to IMGT TRBV, TRBD and TRBJ reference genes, and CDR3 was defined per IMGT. Any clonotype with a frequency above 0.1% was counted as a highly expanded clone. Repertoire diversity was measured by Shannon entropy, and V-J evenness by the Gini coefficient. A clonotype was considered public if more than one individual shared it. TCRdb handled the public reads itself, with Q25 trimming in fastp and clone calling in MiXCR, and kept productive beta chains. CDR3 protein sequences are deduplicated, and each keeps its most common genes and DNA. The V and J calls here are based on TCRdb, not the publication. The sample records roughly 510,000 distinct CDR3 sequences, around 15% of which are singletons. Together, the top ten hold approximately 12% of the sample.

The sample's time point label, in plain terms: newly diagnosed GD, antithyroid drugs for less than 3 months. For both TCR sequencing and RNA sequencing, RNA was extracted from PBMCs in TRIzol. The diagnosis of Graves' disease followed American Thyroid Association guidelines. The patients came from an endocrinology department in Xi'an, China. From each patient, 7.5 to 10 milliliters of peripheral blood was collected into an EDTA anticoagulant tube. Ficoll Paque Plus density gradient separation was used to isolate PBMCs, and no additional T cell sorting was done. An Agilent 2100 Bioanalyzer and agarose gel were used to check RNA quality, and a NanoDrop 2000 was used to measure RNA concentration. The sample also formed part of further work on T cells in Graves' hyperthyroidism and ophthalmopathy. In that second paper, the authors write: A patient counted as having stable Graves' hyperthyroidism if no progression to ophthalmopathy occurred over 18 months of follow-up. The hyperthyroidism patients were between 18 and 65 years old and newly diagnosed, with a disease duration of less than 2 months. Patients with uncontrolled infections, other autoimmune diseases, pregnancy or lactation were excluded. Diagnoses were based on clinical symptoms, serum thyroxine and TRAb, thyroid ultrasound and orbital computed tomography. The first round of RT-PCR for the TCR CDR3 was performed with the HTBI primer set and the Qiagen OneStep RT-PCR kit. Most expanded thyroid clonotypes (frequency above 0.001) were also found in blood, which suggests that blood repertoires may mirror thyroid immune responses. Ophthalmopathy was separated from stable hyperthyroidism by a 13 V-J signature model, with just over 85% sensitivity and roughly 81% specificity obtained in cross-validation and 80%/75% obtained in testing. In validation, progression to ophthalmopathy was predicted by the model with around 70% sensitivity and roughly 76% specificity, a median of about 6.4 months before onset. A discovery cohort of about 95 patients, roughly 45 with Graves' ophthalmopathy and about 58 with stable Graves' hyperthyroidism, was used to find distinguishing TCR V-J signatures. Prospective prediction of ophthalmopathy was tested in an independent validation cohort consisting of 18 to 20 hyperthyroidism patients and approximately 16 patients who later progressed to ophthalmopathy. The 100 discovery patients were randomly split 7:3 into training and test sets. The study also compared thyroid tissue and blood T-cell repertoires from five or six Graves' hyperthyroidism patients. After sampling, hyperthyroidism patients received methimazole starting at 30 mg daily, and ophthalmopathy patients received high-dose intravenous methylprednisolone. Libraries were constructed in a second round of multiplex PCR, after which size selection and purification were performed. Sequencing of the libraries was done on an Illumina HiSeq2000 using paired-end 100 bp reads. SOAPnuke was used to process the raw data, with reads discarded if the reads contained adapters or uncalled bases, had a mean Phred below 15, or lacked an exact constant-primer or identifier match. High-quality paired reads were merged using COPE v1.2.5, and each unique nucleotide sequence was defined as a clonotype. MiTCR v1.1 was used to align clonotypes to the IMGT TRBV, TRBD and TRBJ reference segments. The analysis was restricted to V-J combinations with a frequency above 0.0001, which together covered just over 98% of the repertoires. A TCS score was defined as the ratio of F50 (clonal expansion) to E x V (chaos), with BLOSUM62-based TCRdist applied between CDR3 peptides within each V-J. Welch's t-statistics and random forest reduced approximately 520 V-J features to 10 to 15, which were used in a naive Bayes classifier (R e1071). Sample size was not statistically predetermined, and investigators were not blinded to group allocation. TCR Vbeta CDR3 sequencing of 135 peripheral blood samples (around 45 ophthalmopathy, roughly 74 hyperthyroidism and roughly 17 progressor patients) is reported in the paper.

The specimen comprised peripheral blood mononuclear cells (PBMCs), sampled at new diagnosis, from a patient treated with antithyroid drugs. This sequence originates from a man younger than 35 with Graves disease. Donor details come from another sample of the same person, matched by shared clones. The chain couples TRBV3-1 to TRBJ2-7; a tentative D match to TRBD2 spans 5 bases. The CDR3 region reads CASSQDWRHEQYF. The sequenced DNA is TGTGCCAGCAGCCAAGATTGGAGGCACGAGCAGTACTTC.